This is a list of T cell receptor beta chains from one sample in a study of T cells in Graves' hyperthyroidism and ophthalmopathy. TCRdb independently ran MiXCR on the multiplex PCR reads; one entry per CDR3 protein. The repertoire holds 540,000 or so distinct CDR3 sequences, with around 45% as singletons. The material sequenced was peripheral blood or thyroid tissue (not recorded which). The receptors were sampled from an adult woman with Graves' disease, either hyperthyroidism or ophthalmopathy (not recorded which). Each CDR3 is given with its conserved first and last residue. Fields, in order: CDR3 length, clone size, J gene, D gene, V gene, CDR3 protein, CDR3 DNA. A D gene is named only where the DNA matches it firmly. A clone size is listed for some rows: how often the clone was seen (once, few, many), or a class if it is expanded.

11	.	TRBJ2-7	.	TRBV7-6	CASSPRGAQYF	TGTGCCAGCAGCCCGAGGGGGGCGCAGTACTTC
12	many	TRBJ1-5	.	TRBV19	CASSALDQPQHF	TGTGCCAGTAGTGCCTTAGATCAGCCCCAGCATTTT
14	.	TRBJ1-1	.	TRBV6-1	CASSRGDANTEAFF	TGTGCCAGCAGTAGGGGGGACGCGAACACTGAAGCTTTCTTT
16	once	TRBJ1-6	.	TRBV5-1	CASSNLGSSYNSPLHF	TGTGCCAGCAGCAACTTGGGGAGCTCCTATAATTCACCCCTCCACTTT
18	many	TRBJ1-1	TRBD1	TRBV9	CASSHGRDRVTMNTEAFF	TGTGCCAGCAGCCATGGGCGGGACAGGGTGACGATGAACACTGAAGCTTTCTTT
15	.	TRBJ2-7	.	TRBV28	CASSLGLGGTYEQYF	TGTGCCAGCAGTTTAGGACTCGGCGGAACCTACGAGCAGTACTTC
14	.	TRBJ1-4	.	TRBV7-2	CASSLDRVYEELFF	TGTGCCAGCAGCTTAGACAGGGTCTATGAAGAACTGTTTTTT
15	many	TRBJ2-2	.	TRBV20-1	CSARGQDTNTGELFF	TGCAGTGCTAGAGGGCAGGACACGAACACCGGGGAGCTGTTTTTT
15	.	TRBJ2-5	.	TRBV20-1	CSAVERRVTQETQYF	TGCAGTGCCGTGGAGCGGAGGGTAACCCAAGAGACCCAGTACTTC
15	many	TRBJ1-4	TRBD1	TRBV9	CASSVGDRATEKLFF	TGTGCCAGCAGCGTAGGGGACAGGGCGACGGAAAAACTGTTTTTT
13	.	TRBJ2-7	TRBD1	TRBV2	CASSLQGQGENYF	TGTGCCAGCAGTCTGCAAGGACAGGGCGAAAACTACTTC
15	.	TRBJ1-1	TRBD1	TRBV9	CASSDGTGVGTEAFF	TGTGCCAGCAGCGATGGGACAGGGGTAGGGACTGAAGCTTTCTTT
17	few	TRBJ2-6	TRBD1	TRBV15	CATSRERGGGGANVLTF	TGTGCCACCAGCAGAGAGAGAGGGGGCGGTGGGGCCAACGTCCTGACTTTC
14	.	TRBJ2-7	.	TRBV30	CAWSVQAFAYEQYF	TGTGCCTGGAGTGTACAAGCGTTCGCCTACGAGCAGTACTTC
16	many	TRBJ1-4	TRBD1	TRBV7-8	CASSWGPGQLREKLFF	TGTGCCAGCAGCTGGGGGCCGGGACAGCTACGCGAAAAACTGTTTTTT
13	few	TRBJ1-2	.	TRBV19	CARDLVAKSGYTF	TGTGCTAGAGATCTCGTGGCGAAGAGTGGCTACACCTTC
18	.	TRBJ2-5	TRBD1	TRBV7-7	CASSSRRPFRQGYGTQYF	TGTGCTAGCAGCTCCAGACGCCCCTTCCGACAGGGCTACGGGACCCAGTACTTC
13	.	TRBJ1-2	TRBD1	TRBV20-1	CSATEGTGYGYTF	TGCAGTGCTACAGAGGGGACAGGGTATGGCTACACCTTC
15	many	TRBJ2-7	TRBD1	TRBV7-9	CASSFWTGPTYEQYF	TGTGCCAGCAGCTTTTGGACAGGTCCAACCTACGAGCAGTACTTC
11	many	TRBJ1-1	.	TRBV19	CASSNPTEAFF	TGTGCCAGTAGTAACCCCACTGAAGCTTTCTTT
12	.	TRBJ2-1	.	TRBV24-1	CATSDSSNEQFF	TGTGCCACCAGTGATTCGTCGAATGAGCAGTTCTTC
15	.	TRBJ1-6	.	TRBV13	CASTPSGTSSTPLHF	TGTGCCAGCACCCCGTCCGGAACATCGAGTACACCCCTCCACTTT
14	.	TRBJ2-5	.	TRBV20-1	CSALRGGTGETQYF	TGCAGTGCCCTACGAGGGGGGACCGGAGAAACCCAGTACTTC
12	.	TRBJ1-1	.	TRBV29-1	CSLGLRNTEAFF	TGCAGCTTAGGACTACGAAACACTGAAGCTTTCTTT
13	.	TRBJ1-1	.	TRBV12-3/TRBV12-4	CASSLARWTEAFF	TGTGCCAGCAGCTTAGCGAGGTGGACTGAAGCTTTCTTT
13	.	TRBJ2-5	.	TRBV24-1	CATSEPNQETQYF	TGTGCCACCAGTGAACCTAACCAAGAGACCCAGTACTTC
14	many	TRBJ1-5	TRBD1	TRBV6-5	CASRPGTGGGPQHF	TGTGCCAGCAGACCCGGGACAGGCGGAGGGCCCCAGCATTTT
13	.	TRBJ1-2	.	TRBV19	CASSIRGSNGYTF	TGTGCCAGTAGTATTCGGGGTTCTAATGGCTACACCTTC
15	.	TRBJ2-5	.	TRBV10-3	CAISPEGGMMETQYF	TGTGCCATCAGCCCTGAGGGGGGGATGATGGAGACCCAGTACTTC
14	.	TRBJ2-7	.	TRBV10-3	CAISVAAGRIEQYF	TGTGCCATCAGTGTAGCGGCAGGGAGGATCGAGCAGTACTTC
13	many	TRBJ1-1	.	TRBV12-3/TRBV12-4	CASSPRTNTEAFF	TGTGCCAGCAGTCCCCGAACGAACACTGAAGCTTTCTTT
14	few	TRBJ1-6	.	TRBV15	CATSRPKEGSPLHF	TGTGCCACCAGCAGACCAAAGGAGGGCTCACCCCTCCACTTT
15	few	TRBJ1-1	.	TRBV27	CASSLSWQIHTEAFF	TGTGCCAGCAGTTTATCGTGGCAGATTCACACTGAAGCTTTCTTT
14	many	TRBJ1-6	.	TRBV5-4	CASSLTGSGSPLHF	TGTGCCAGCAGCTTGACAGGGTCAGGGTCACCCCTCCACTTT
10	.	TRBJ2-5	.	TRBV11-2	CASSFGAQYF	TGTGCCAGCAGCTTTGGGGCCCAGTACTTC
15	many	TRBJ1-1	.	TRBV25-1	CASSESSREYTEAFF	TGTGCCAGCAGTGAATCGAGCCGGGAGTACACTGAAGCTTTCTTT
14	.	TRBJ2-5	.	TRBV10-2	CASSKAGSQETQYF	TGCGCCAGCAGCAAAGCCGGCAGCCAAGAGACCCAGTACTTC
14	.	TRBJ1-6	.	TRBV7-2	CASSSGLAGSPLHF	TGTGCCAGCAGCTCGGGACTAGCGGGTTCACCCCTCCACTTT
14	few	TRBJ2-2	.	TRBV5-1	CASSDRTNTGELFF	TGCGCCAGCAGCGACAGGACGAACACCGGGGAGCTGTTTTTT
15	.	TRBJ2-1	TRBD2	TRBV24-1	CATSDPTSGRGAQFF	TGTGCCACCAGTGATCCGACTAGCGGGAGGGGGGCGCAGTTCTTC